What follows are 6 T cell receptor beta chains derived from one specimen sequenced in a study of CD4+ T cells in melanoma. The method was immunoSEQ multiplex PCR; TCRdb's version includes in-frame clones alone and lacks a portion of them. The sample comprises about 140,000 clones, over 90% of which are singletons, and 1.5% to 1.9% rests with the top ten. Receptors were obtained from a human donor with melanoma.

The V and J genes are TRBV7-8 and TRBJ1-3; D call uncertain. The CDR3 totals 14 residues. Germline V lookup: CDR1 SGHVS, CDR2 FQNEAQ. Trimming removed 3 bases from V and 2 bases from J, with 8 bases in between. The CDR3 sequence: CASSFRDPGNTIYF. Written as DNA, the CDR3 is TGTGCCAGCAGCTTCCGAGATCCTGGAAACACCATATATTTT.

The rearrangement links TRBV5-1 to TRBJ1-1; D may be TRBD1 (6 bases). Deletions cut 3 bases from V and 0 bases from J, with 21 bases between. Germline CDR1 SGHRS, CDR2 YFSETQ. This CDR3 is built from 18 residues. The CDR3 DNA follows: TGCGCCAGCAGCTCCCCAACTAGGACAGCGGGCATGAACACTGAAGCTTTCTTT. Its protein is CASSSPTRTAGMNTEAFF.

The chain carries TRBV20-1 and TRBJ2-1; D not resolved. The CDR3 is made up of 11 amino acids. Germline V CDR1 and CDR2: DFQATT, SNEGSKA (reference sequence). V was shortened by 2 bases and J by 8 bases, with 7 bases between the two germline ends. CDR3 protein: CSARSGYEQFF. CDR3 sequence (DNA): TGCAGTGCTAGATCGGGTTATGAGCAGTTCTTC.

V is TRBV6-1 and J is TRBJ1-6; 9 nucleotides align to TRBD1. This CDR3 has 17 residues. The germline V gene encodes CDR1 MNHNS and CDR2 SASEGT. J was trimmed by 4 bases and V by 4 bases; bases with no gene match: 8. As DNA, the CDR3 is TGTGCCAGCAGTGGGGGGGGGACAGGGCTTTATAATTCACCCCTCCACTTT. Translating it yields CASSGGGTGLYNSPLHF.

The DNA of the CDR3 is TGTGCCAGCAGAACAGGGGGCGCAGGACACTATGGCTACACCTTC. This encodes CASRTGGAGHYGYTF. This rearrangement joins TRBV7-2 to TRBJ1-2, with 9 bases that match TRBD1. CDR1 and CDR2 (germline): SGHTA, FQGNSA. The ends lost 6 bases at V and 3 bases at J; junction bases unmatched: 8. The CDR3 contains 15 residues.

The chain has TRBV29-1 and TRBJ1-2, with 8 nucleotides matching TRBD1. V lost 7 bases, J lost 5 bases, and 12 bases stayed unmatched. CDR1 and CDR2 (germline): SQVTM, ANQGSEA. The CDR3 spans 14 residues. Written as DNA, the CDR3 is TGCAGCGCTAGAACCACGGGACAGGTTTATGGCTACACCTTC. Its protein product is CSARTTGQVYGYTF.